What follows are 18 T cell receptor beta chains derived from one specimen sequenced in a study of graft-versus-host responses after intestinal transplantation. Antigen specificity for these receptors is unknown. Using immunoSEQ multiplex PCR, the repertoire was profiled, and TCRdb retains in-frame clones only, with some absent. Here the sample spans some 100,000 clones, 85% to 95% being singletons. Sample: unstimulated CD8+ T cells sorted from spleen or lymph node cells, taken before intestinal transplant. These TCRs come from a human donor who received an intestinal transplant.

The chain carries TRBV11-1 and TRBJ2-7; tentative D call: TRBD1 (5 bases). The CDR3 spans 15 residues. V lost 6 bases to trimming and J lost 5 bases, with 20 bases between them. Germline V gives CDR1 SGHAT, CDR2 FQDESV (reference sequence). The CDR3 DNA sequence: TGTGCCAGCAGTGTGGCGCCAGGGCCACGTCACGAGCAGTACTTC. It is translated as CASSVAPGPRHEQYF. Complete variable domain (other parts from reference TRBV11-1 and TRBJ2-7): EAEVAQSPRYKITEKSQAVAFWCDPISGHATLYWYRQILGQGPELLVQFQDESVVDDSQLPKDRFSAERLKGVDSTLKIQPAELGDSAMYLCASSVAPGPRHEQYFGPGTRLTVT.

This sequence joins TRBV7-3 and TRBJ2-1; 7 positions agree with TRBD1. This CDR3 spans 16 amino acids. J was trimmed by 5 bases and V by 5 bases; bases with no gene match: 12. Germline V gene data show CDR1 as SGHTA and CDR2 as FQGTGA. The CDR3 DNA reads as TGTGCCAGCAGCCCCCTGTTCGGGACAGCAAACAATGAGCAGTTCTTC. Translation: CASSPLFGTANNEQFF.

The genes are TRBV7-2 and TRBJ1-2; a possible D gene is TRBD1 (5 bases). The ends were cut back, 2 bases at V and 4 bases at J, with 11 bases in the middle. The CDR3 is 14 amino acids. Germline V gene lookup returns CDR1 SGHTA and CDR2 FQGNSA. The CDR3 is CASSLRGRRYGYTF. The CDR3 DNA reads TGTGCCAGCAGCTTACGGGGCAGACGCTATGGCTACACCTTC.

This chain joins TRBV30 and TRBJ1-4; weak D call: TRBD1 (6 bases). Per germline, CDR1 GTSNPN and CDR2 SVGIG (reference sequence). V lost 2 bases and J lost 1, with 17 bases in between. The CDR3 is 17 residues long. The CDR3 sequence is CAWSREQGTLTNEKLFF. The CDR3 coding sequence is TGTGCCTGGAGTAGGGAACAGGGAACTCTAACTAATGAAAAACTGTTTTTT.

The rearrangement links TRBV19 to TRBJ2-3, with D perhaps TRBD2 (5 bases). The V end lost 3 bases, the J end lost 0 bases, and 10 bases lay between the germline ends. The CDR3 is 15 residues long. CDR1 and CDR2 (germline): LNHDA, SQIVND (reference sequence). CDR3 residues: CASSIWESSTDTQYF. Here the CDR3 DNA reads TGTGCCAGTAGTATTTGGGAGTCCAGCACAGATACGCAGTATTTT.

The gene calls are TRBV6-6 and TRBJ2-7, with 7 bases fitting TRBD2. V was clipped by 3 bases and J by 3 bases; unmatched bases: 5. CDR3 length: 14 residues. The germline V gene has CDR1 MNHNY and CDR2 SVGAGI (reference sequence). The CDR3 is CASSYGGGIYEQYF. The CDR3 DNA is TGTGCCAGCAGTTATGGGGGAGGGATCTACGAGCAGTACTTC.

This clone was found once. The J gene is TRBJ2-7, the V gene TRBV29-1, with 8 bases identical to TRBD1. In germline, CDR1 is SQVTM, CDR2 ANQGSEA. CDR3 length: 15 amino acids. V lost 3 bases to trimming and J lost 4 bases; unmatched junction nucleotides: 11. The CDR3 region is CSVDGRDRFGYEQYF. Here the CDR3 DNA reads TGCAGCGTTGATGGCCGGGACAGGTTTGGGTACGAGCAGTACTTC.

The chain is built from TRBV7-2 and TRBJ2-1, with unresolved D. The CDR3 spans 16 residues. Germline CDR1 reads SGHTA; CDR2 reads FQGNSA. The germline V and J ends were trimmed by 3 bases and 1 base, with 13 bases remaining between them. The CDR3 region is CASSFIISSSYNEQFF. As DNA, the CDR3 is TGTGCCAGCAGCTTCATCATCAGCAGTTCCTACAATGAGCAGTTCTTC.

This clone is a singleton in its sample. CDR3: CASSLASRDGGNQPQHF. CDR3 DNA: TGTGCCAGCAGCTTGGCCTCCCGGGACGGAGGCAATCAGCCCCAGCATTTT. V gene TRBV5-6 combines with J gene TRBJ1-5; a possible D gene is TRBD1 (5 bases). V was clipped by 0 bases and J by 2 bases, with 15 bases between them. CDR3 length: 17 amino acids. The germline gives CDR1 SGHDT, CDR2 YYEEEE.

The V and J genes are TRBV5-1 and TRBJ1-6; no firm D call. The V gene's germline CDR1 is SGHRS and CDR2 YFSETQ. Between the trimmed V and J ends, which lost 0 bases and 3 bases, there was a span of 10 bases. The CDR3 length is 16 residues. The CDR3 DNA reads TGCGCCAGCAGCTTGGTAGGCCCGAGCTATAATTCACCCCTCCACTTT. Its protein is CASSLVGPSYNSPLHF.

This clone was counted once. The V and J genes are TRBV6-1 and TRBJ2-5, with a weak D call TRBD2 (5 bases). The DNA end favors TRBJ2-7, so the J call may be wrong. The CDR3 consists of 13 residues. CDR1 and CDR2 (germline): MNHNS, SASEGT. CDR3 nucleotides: TGTGCCAGCAGTGTAGGAGGCTCCTACGAGCAGTACTTC. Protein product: CASSVGGSYEQYF.

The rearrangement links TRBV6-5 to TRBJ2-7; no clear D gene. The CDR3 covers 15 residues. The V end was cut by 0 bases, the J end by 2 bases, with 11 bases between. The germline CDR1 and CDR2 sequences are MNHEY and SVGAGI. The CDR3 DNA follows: TGTGCCAGCAGTTACTCGCCGTGCGAGGCCTACGAGCAGTACTTC. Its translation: CASSYSPCEAYEQYF.

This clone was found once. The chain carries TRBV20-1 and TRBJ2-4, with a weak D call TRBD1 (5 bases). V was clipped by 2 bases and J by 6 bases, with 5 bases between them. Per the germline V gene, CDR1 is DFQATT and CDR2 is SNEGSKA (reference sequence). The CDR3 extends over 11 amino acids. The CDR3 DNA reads TGCAGTGCTAGACAGGGAAACATTCAGTACTTC. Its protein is CSARQGNIQYF.

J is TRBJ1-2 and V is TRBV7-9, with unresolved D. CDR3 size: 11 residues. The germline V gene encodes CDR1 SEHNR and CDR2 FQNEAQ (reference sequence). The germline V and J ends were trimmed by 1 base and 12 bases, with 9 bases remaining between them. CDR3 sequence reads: CASSLGAVDTF. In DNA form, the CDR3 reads TGTGCCAGCAGCTTAGGGGCAGTCGACACCTTC.

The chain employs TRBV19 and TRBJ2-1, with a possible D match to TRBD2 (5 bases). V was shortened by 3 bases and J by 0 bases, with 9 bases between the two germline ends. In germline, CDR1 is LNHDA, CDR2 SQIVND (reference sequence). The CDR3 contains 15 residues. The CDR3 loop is CASSILSGSYNEQFF. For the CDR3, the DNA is TGTGCCAGTAGTATTCTCAGCGGCTCCTACAATGAGCAGTTCTTC.

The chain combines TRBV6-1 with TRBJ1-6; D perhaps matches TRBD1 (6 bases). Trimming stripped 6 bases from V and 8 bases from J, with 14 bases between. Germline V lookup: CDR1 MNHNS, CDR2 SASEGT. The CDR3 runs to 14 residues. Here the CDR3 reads CASRLTGGDSPLHF. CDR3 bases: TGTGCCAGCAGGTTGACAGGAGGTGATTCACCCCTCCACTTT.

The CDR3 DNA is TGCGCCAGCAGCTTGGAGTTCACAGATACGCAGTATTTT. Translating it yields CASSLEFTDTQYF. The chain employs TRBV5-1 and TRBJ2-3; D not resolved. Trimming cost V 0 bases and J 2 bases, with 4 bases left between them. The germline V gene has CDR1 SGHRS and CDR2 YFSETQ. The CDR3 covers 13 residues.

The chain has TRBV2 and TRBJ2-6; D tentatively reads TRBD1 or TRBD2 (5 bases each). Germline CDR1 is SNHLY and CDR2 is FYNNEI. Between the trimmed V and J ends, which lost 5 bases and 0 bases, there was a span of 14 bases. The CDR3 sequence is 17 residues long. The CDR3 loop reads CASSTWDGSSGANVLTF. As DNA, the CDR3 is TGTGCCAGCAGTACATGGGACGGAAGCTCTGGGGCCAACGTCCTGACTTTC.